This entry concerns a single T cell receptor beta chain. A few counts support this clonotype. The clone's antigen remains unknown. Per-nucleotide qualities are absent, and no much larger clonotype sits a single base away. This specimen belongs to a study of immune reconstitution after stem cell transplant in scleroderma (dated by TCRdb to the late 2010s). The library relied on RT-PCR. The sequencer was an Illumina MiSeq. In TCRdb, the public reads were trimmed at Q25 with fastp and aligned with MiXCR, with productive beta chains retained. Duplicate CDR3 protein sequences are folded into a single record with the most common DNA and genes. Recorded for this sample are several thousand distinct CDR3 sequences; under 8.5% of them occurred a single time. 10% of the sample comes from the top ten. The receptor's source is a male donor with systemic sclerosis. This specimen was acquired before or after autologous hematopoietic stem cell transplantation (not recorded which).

The DNA reads TGTGCCTGGAGCTGGACTAGCGGCCAAGAGACCCAGTACTTC. It codes for CAWSWTSGQETQYF. Recombination linked TRBV30 to TRBJ2-5; 10 bases in between match TRBD2. Clipping removes 3 bases from V and 1 base from J, with 2 as the unmatched junction base count. CDR1 and CDR2 (GTSNPN, SVGIG) derive from the germline V gene (reference sequence). The CDR3 goes from the cysteine to the phenylalanine over 14 residues. Only CDR3 DNA remains: 42 bases, in frame from the first base.